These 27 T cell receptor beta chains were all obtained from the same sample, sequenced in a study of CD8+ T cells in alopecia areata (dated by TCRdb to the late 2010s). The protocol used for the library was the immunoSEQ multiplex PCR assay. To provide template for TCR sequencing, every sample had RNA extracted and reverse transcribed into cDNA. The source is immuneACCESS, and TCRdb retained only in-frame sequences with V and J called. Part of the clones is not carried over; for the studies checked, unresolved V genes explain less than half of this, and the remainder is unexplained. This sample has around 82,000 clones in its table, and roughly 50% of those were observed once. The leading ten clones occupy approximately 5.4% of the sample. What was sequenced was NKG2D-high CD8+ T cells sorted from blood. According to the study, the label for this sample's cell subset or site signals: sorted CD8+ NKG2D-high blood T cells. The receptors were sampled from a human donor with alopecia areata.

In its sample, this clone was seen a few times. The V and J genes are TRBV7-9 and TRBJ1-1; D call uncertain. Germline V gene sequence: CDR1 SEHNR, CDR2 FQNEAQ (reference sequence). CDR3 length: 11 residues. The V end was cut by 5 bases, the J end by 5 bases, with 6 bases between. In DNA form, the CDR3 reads TGTGCCAGCAGCGGGCTGACTGAAGCTTTCTTT. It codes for CASSGLTEAFF.

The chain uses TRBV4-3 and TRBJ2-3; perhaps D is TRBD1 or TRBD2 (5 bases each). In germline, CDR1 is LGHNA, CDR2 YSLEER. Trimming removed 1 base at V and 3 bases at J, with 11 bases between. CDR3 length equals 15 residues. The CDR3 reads CASSQGQGVTDTQYF. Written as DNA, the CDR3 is TGCGCCAGCAGCCAAGGGCAGGGAGTGACAGATACGCAGTATTTT.

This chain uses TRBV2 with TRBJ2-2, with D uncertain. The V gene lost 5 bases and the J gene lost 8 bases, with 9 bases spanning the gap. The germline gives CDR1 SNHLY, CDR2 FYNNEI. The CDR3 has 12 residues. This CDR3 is CASSRSQGELFF. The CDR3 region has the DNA TGTGCCAGCAGTAGGAGTCAGGGGGAGCTGTTTTTT.

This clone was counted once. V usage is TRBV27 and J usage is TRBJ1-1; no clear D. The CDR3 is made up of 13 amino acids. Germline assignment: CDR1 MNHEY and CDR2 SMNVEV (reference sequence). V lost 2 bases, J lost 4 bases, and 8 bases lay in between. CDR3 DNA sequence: TGTGCCAGCAGTTTACGAGGGATCACTGAAGCTTTCTTT. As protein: CASSLRGITEAFF.

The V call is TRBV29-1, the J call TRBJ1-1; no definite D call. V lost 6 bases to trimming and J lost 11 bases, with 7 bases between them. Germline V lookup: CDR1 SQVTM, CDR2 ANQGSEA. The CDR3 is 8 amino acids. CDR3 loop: CSVPGAFF. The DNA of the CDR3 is TGCAGCGTCCCTGGGGCTTTCTTT.

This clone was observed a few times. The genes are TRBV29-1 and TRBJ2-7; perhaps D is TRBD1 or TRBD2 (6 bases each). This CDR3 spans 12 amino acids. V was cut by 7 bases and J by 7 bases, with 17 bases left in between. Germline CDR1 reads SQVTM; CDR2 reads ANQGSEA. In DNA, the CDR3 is TGCAGCGCTAGGGGGGACGGTGAAGAGCAGTACTTC. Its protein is CSARGDGEEQYF.

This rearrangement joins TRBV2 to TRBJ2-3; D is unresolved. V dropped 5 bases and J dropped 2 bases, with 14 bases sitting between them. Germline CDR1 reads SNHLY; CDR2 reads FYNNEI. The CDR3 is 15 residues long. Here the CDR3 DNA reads TGTGCCAGCAGTTGGGTGACCGGCTCCACAGATACGCAGTATTTT. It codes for CASSWVTGSTDTQYF.

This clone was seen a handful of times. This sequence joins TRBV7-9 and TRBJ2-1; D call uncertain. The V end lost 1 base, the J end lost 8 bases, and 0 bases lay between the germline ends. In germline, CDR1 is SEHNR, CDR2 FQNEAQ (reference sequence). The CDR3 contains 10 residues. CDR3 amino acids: CASSLDEQFF. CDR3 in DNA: TGTGCCAGCAGCTTAGATGAGCAGTTCTTC.

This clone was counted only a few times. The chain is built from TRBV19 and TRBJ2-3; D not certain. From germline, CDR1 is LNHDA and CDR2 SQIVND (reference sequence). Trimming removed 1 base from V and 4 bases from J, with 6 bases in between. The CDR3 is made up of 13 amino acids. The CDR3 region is CASSIVRADTQYF. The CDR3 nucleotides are TGTGCCAGTAGTATAGTTCGGGCAGATACGCAGTATTTT.

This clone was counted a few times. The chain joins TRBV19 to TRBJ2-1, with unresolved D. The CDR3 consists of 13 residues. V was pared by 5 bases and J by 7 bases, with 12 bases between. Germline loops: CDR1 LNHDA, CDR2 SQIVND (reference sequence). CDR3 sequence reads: CASSVNYPNEQFF. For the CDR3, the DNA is TGTGCCAGTAGTGTTAACTACCCGAATGAGCAGTTCTTC.

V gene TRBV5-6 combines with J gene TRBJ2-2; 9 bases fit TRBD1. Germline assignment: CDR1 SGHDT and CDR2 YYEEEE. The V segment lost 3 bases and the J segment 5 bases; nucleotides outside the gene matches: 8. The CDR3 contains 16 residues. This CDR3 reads CASSYSGTGTTGELFF. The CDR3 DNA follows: TGTGCCAGCAGCTATTCCGGGACAGGGACGACCGGGGAGCTGTTTTTT.

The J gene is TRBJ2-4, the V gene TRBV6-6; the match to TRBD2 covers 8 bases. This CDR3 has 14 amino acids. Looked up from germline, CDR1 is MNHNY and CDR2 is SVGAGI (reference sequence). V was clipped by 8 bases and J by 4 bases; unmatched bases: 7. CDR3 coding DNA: TGTGCCAGCCAATTAGCGGGACTAAAAAACATTCAGTACTTC. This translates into CASQLAGLKNIQYF.

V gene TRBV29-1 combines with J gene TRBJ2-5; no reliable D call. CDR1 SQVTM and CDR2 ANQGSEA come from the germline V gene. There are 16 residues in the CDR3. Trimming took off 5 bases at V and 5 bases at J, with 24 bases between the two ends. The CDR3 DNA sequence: TGCAGCGTTTATCATTTCATGGCGGCGGAGAGGGAGACCCAGTACTTC. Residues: CSVYHFMAAERETQYF.

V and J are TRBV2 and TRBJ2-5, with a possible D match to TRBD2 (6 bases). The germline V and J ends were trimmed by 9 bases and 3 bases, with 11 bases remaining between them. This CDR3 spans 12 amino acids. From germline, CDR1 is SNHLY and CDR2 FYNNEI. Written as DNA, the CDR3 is TGTGCCAGGACTTTAGCGGAAGAGACCCAGTACTTC. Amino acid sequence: CARTLAEETQYF.

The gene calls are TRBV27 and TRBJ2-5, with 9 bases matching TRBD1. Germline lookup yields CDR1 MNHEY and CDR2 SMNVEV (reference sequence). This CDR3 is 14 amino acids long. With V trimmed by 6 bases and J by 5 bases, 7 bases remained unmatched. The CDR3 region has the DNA TGTGCCAGCAGCCAGGACAGGGGCTGGGAGACCCAGTACTTC. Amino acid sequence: CASSQDRGWETQYF.

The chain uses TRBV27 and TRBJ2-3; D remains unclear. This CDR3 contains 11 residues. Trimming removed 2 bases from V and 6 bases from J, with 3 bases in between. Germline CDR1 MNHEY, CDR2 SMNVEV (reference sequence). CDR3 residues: CASSLVDTQYF. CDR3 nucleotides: TGTGCCAGCAGTTTAGTGGATACGCAGTATTTT.

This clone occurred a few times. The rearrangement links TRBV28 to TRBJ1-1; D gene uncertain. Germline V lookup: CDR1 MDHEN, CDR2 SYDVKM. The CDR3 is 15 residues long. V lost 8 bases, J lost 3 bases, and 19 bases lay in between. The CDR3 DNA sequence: TGTGCCAGCGGCAGTCCTCGACTCGGACACACTGAAGCTTTCTTT. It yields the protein CASGSPRLGHTEAFF. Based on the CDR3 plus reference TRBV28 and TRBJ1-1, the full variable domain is DVKVTQSSRYLVKRTGEKVFLECVQDMDHENMFWYRQDPGLGLRLIYFSYDVKMKEKGDIPEGYSVSREKKERFSLILESASTNQTSMYLCASGSPRLGHTEAFFGQGTRLTVV.

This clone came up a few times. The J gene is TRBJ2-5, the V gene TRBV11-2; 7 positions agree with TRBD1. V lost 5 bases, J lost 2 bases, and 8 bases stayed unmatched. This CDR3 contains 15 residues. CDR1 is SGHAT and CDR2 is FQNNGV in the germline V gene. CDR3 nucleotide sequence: TGTGCCAGCAGCATAGGACAGGACCCGCAAGAGACCCAGTACTTC. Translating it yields CASSIGQDPQETQYF. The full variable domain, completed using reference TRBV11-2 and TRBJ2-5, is EAGVAQSPRYKIIEKRQSVAFWCNPISGHATLYWYQQILGQGPKLLIQFQNNGVVDDSQLPKDRFSAERLKGVDSTLKIQPAKLEDSAVYLCASSIGQDPQETQYFGPGTRLLVL.

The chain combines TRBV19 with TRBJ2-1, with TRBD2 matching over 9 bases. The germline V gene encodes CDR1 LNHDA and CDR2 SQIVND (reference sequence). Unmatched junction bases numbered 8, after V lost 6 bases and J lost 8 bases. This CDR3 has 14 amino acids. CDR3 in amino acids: CASRRTSVLDEQFF. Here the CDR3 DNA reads TGTGCCAGTAGGAGGACTAGCGTTTTGGATGAGCAGTTCTTC.

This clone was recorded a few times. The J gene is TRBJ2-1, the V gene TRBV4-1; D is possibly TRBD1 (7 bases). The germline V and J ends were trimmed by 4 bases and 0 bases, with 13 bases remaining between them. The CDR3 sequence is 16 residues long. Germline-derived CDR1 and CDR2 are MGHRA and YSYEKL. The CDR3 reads CASSPDQGGSYNEQFF. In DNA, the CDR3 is TGCGCCAGCAGCCCGGACCAGGGGGGCTCCTACAATGAGCAGTTCTTC.

Here the CDR3 reads CSVGGNSNQPQHF. Written as DNA, the CDR3 is TGCAGCGTGGGGGGTAACAGCAATCAGCCCCAGCATTTT. The chain joins TRBV29-1 to TRBJ1-5, with D maybe TRBD1 (5 bases). Per germline, CDR1 SQVTM and CDR2 ANQGSEA. Trimming cost V 6 bases and J 1 base, with 10 bases left between them. This CDR3 is 13 amino acids long. Variable domain in full (rest from reference TRBV29-1 and TRBJ1-5): SAVISQKPSRDICQRGTSLTIQCQVDSQVTMMFWYRQQPGQSLTLIATANQGSEATYESGFVIDKFPISRPNLTFSTLTVSNMSPEDSSIYLCSVGGNSNQPQHFGDGTRLSIL.

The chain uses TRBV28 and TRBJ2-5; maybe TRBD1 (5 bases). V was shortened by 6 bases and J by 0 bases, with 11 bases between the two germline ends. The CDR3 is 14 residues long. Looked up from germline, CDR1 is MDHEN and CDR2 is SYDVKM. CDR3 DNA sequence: TGTGCCAGCAGCCACAGGACACACCAAGAGACCCAGTACTTC. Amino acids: CASSHRTHQETQYF.

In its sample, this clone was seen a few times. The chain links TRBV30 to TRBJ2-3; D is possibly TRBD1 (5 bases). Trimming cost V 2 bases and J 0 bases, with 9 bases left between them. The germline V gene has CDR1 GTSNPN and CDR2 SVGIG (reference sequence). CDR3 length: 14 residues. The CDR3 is CAWSLDSSTDTQYF. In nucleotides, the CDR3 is TGTGCCTGGAGTTTAGACAGTAGCACAGATACGCAGTATTTT.

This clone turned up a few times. The CDR3 is CSVEGPRFPEETQYF. For the CDR3, the DNA is TGCAGCGTTGAAGGCCCACGGTTCCCCGAAGAGACCCAGTACTTC. The chain has TRBV29-1 and TRBJ2-5, with D uncertain. The CDR3 is 15 residues long. The V gene lost 1 base and the J gene lost 3 bases, with 15 bases spanning the gap. Germline lookup yields CDR1 SQVTM and CDR2 ANQGSEA.

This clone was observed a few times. The CDR3 loop is CASSSPGEVNEDEQFF. The DNA for the CDR3 is TGCGCCAGCAGCTCTCCAGGGGAGGTGAACGAGGATGAGCAGTTCTTC. The chain carries TRBV5-1 and TRBJ2-1; D possibly matches TRBD1 or TRBD2 (6 bases each). V dropped 3 bases and J dropped 8 bases, with 21 bases sitting between them. The germline gives CDR1 SGHRS, CDR2 YFSETQ. The CDR3 has 16 residues.

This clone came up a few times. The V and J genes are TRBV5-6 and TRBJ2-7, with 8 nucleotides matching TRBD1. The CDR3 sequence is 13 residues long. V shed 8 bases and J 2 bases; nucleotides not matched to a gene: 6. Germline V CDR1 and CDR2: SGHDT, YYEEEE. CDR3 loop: CASATGETYEQYF. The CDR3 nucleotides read TGTGCCAGTGCGACAGGGGAAACCTACGAGCAGTACTTC.

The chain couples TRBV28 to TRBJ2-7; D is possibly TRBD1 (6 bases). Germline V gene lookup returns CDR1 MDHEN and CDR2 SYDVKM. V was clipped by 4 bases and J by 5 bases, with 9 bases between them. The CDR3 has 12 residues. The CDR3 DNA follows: TGTGCCAGCAGTTATAAGGGGGACGAGCAGTACTTC. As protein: CASSYKGDEQYF.